This TCR beta chain was found in a study of T cell repertoires in cytomegalovirus infection. Study-level background: TCR beta signatures that were public indicated CMV infection and matching HLA type. Notes on the study in general: HLA-C-restricted, CMV-specific TCR beta clonotypes were dominant ex vivo. Frequencies of public TCR beta families were cumulated, and this identified carriers of CMV plus the relevant HLA.

TCRdb used MiXCR to reprocess the reads, holding one entry per CDR3 protein. The sample contains 65,000 to 90,000 distinct CDR3 sequences, roughly 3.6% of which appear only once. Germline CDR1 and CDR2: DFQATT and SNEGSKA (reference sequence). V lost 2 bases, J lost 7 bases, and 14 bases lay in between. The CDR3 runs 14 residues. This clonotype has ten or more counts. No antigen is known for it. Material for sequencing was PBMCs. The chain recombines TRBV20-1 with TRBJ1-4, with D possibly being TRBD1 (5 bases). The receptor was isolated from a human donor in good health (CMV status not recorded). Some clones in this sample may be carry-over from other donors' samples. CDR3 in amino acids: CSARTGSRAEKLFF. The CDR3 nucleotides are TGCAGTGCTAGAACGGGGTCCAGGGCTGAAAAACTGTTTTTT.